These T cell receptor beta chains were read from a single sample in a study of cytomegalovirus exposure and HLA in healthy donors. Data came from immunoSEQ multiplex PCR; TCRdb stores just in-frame clones and leaves some out. Of some 70,000 clones listed, roughly two thirds are singletons. What was sequenced was PBMCs. The receptor source for this set is a male donor in good health and CMV-seropositive. CDR3s include the opening cysteine and the closing phenylalanine or tryptophan. D genes are given only for firm matches. A clone size is listed for some rows: how often the clone was seen (once, few, many), or a class if it is expanded.

CSVEDRTGLKYGYTF	TGCAGCGTTGAAGATCGGACAGGTTTGAAGTATGGCTACACCTTC	TRBJ1-2	TRBD1	few	TRBV29-1
CASTGGGWWETQYF	TGCGCCAGTACAGGGGGAGGATGGTGGGAGACCCAGTACTTC	TRBJ2-5	TRBD1	NA	TRBV5-1
CASSIQSGQPQHF	TGTGCCAGTAGTATCCAGTCGGGACAGCCCCAGCATTTT	TRBJ1-5	NA	once	TRBV19
CASSLEGPLDQPQHF	TGTGCCAGCAGTTTGGAGGGGCCTTTAGATCAGCCCCAGCATTTT	TRBJ1-5	NA	NA	TRBV28
CASDRTGTENTEAFF	TGCGCCAGCGACCGAACCGGGACAGAGAACACTGAAGCTTTCTTT	TRBJ1-1	TRBD1	NA	TRBV4-1
CASYGQGAYEQYF	TGTGCCAGCTACGGACAGGGGGCCTACGAGCAGTACTTC	TRBJ2-7	TRBD1	NA	TRBV27
CACRIGADTHYF	TGTGCCTGCAGAATAGGGGCTGATACGCATTATTTT	TRBJ2-3	NA	few	TRBV30
CASSQSRAGGGTGELFF	TGCGCCAGCAGCCAAAGTCGGGCGGGAGGGGGGACCGGGGAGCTGTTTTTT	TRBJ2-2	TRBD2	NA	TRBV4-1
CASSPEGAADTQYF	TGTGCCAGCAGCCCTGAGGGGGCCGCAGATACGCAGTATTTT	TRBJ2-3	TRBD1	few	TRBV13
CATSRDSLDSSYEQYF	TGTGCCACCAGCAGAGATTCACTCGACAGCTCCTACGAGCAGTACTTC	TRBJ2-7	NA	NA	TRBV15
CASSLGGTGNEKLFF	TGTGCCAGCAGCTTGGGTGGGACAGGGAATGAAAAACTGTTTTTT	TRBJ1-4	TRBD1	NA	TRBV5-4